The sequence of this T cell receptor beta chain was determined in a study of OX40 agonist ivuxolimab in advanced cancers. For the study at large: Patients got intravenous ivuxolimab at 0.01 to 10 mg/kg every 2 weeks.

CDR3 length: 13 amino acids. The junction had 0 bases not matched to a gene; V was cut back by 2 bases and J by 8 bases. The germline V gene has CDR1 ENHRY and CDR2 SYGVKD. Remarks on this clone: The antigen is unknown.

Study outcomes and limitations: At doses 0.1 to 3.0 mg/kg, CD4+ and CD8+ clones expanded. Low normalized T-cell clonal expansion was also seen in some nonresponders.

The timepoints at which blood was sampled were baseline, cycle 4 day 1, and cycle 7 day 1. Clones were sequenced by immunoSEQ multiplex PCR, and TCRdb holds only the in-frame ones, with some missing. This table holds under 150,000 clones, 80% to 90% found once. This clonotype originated in an adult with an advanced solid tumor such as melanoma, head and neck, liver or kidney cancer. The chain has TRBV10-3 and TRBJ1-6; 7 nucleotides line up with TRBD1. The source was CD4+ or CD8+ T cells sorted from blood, collected in a trial of the OX40 agonist ivuxolimab. CDR3 sequence: CAISETGDSPLHF. The CDR3 DNA reads as TGTGCCATCAGTGAGACAGGGGATTCACCCCTCCACTTT.